Shown below are 18 T cell receptor beta chains from a single sample sequenced in a study of OX40 agonist ivuxolimab in advanced cancers. Using immunoSEQ multiplex PCR, the repertoire was profiled, and TCRdb retains in-frame clones only, with some absent. The sample carries approximately 35,000 clones, about 92% recorded once. Specimen: CD4+ or CD8+ T cells sorted from blood, collected in a trial of the OX40 agonist ivuxolimab. Receptor source: an adult with an advanced solid tumor such as melanoma, head and neck, liver or kidney cancer.

This clone is termed medium-sized. The chain couples TRBV11-2 to TRBJ1-2; D unresolved. Germline assignment: CDR1 SGHAT and CDR2 FQNNGV. The CDR3 is made up of 17 amino acids. V was pared by 3 bases and J by 2 bases, with 19 bases between. CDR3 sequence: CASSLGSLSALNYGYTF. The CDR3 DNA reads as TGTGCCAGCAGCTTGGGCAGCCTATCGGCCTTGAACTATGGCTACACCTTC.

The chain uses TRBV15 and TRBJ2-7, with 7 bases lining up with TRBD1. This CDR3 region has 13 residues. V lost 5 bases, J lost 3 bases, and 4 bases stayed unmatched. Germline loops: CDR1 LNHNV, CDR2 YYDKDF (reference sequence). The CDR3 region has the DNA TGTGCCACCAGCGCCCACAGGGGCTACGAGCAGTACTTC. It encodes CATSAHRGYEQYF.

CDR3 sequence: CASSVEGLVETQYF. The CDR3 DNA follows: TGTGCCAGCAGCGTAGAGGGACTGGTGGAGACCCAGTACTTC. The chain combines TRBV9 with TRBJ2-5; TRBD2 might be the D (6 bases). The germline gives CDR1 SGDLS, CDR2 YYNGEE. With 0 bases removed from V and 5 bases from J, the gap between germline ends came to 11 bases. The CDR3 loop spans 14 amino acids.

The V and J genes are TRBV7-3 and TRBJ2-1, with TRBD1 matching 10 bases. Germline CDR1 reads SGHTA; CDR2 reads FQGTGA. Trimming removed 5 bases from V and 5 bases from J; junction bases left unmatched: 12. CDR3 length: 17 amino acids. CDR3 amino acids: CASSPGTGEGPDNEQFF. The CDR3 bases are TGTGCCAGCAGCCCCGGGACAGGGGAAGGTCCAGACAATGAGCAGTTCTTC.

The chain has TRBV4-1 and TRBJ2-7; D remains unclear. Germline V gives CDR1 MGHRA, CDR2 YSYEKL. The CDR3 contains 14 residues. V dropped 1 base and J dropped 3 bases, with 10 bases sitting between them. CDR3 DNA sequence: TGCGCCAGCAGCCAAGCGGGCCAAATCTACGAGCAGTACTTC. This sequence encodes CASSQAGQIYEQYF.

The V and J genes are TRBV6-6 and TRBJ1-5; TRBD1 matches 9 bases. From germline, CDR1 is MNHNY and CDR2 SVGAGI (reference sequence). The CDR3 is 15 amino acids. The V gene end was trimmed by 7 bases and the J gene end by 4 bases; junction bases not matched to a gene: 8. CDR3 in amino acids: CASTPQGASNQPQHF. Written as DNA, the CDR3 is TGTGCCAGCACCCCACAGGGGGCGTCAAATCAGCCCCAGCATTTT.

The chain carries TRBV7-9 and TRBJ1-4; no clear D gene. This CDR3 region has 15 residues. Germline loops: CDR1 SEHNR, CDR2 FQNEAQ (reference sequence). Trimming took off 3 bases at V and 8 bases at J, with 16 bases between the two ends. The CDR3 region is CASSFSEGWNEKLFF. In DNA form, the CDR3 reads TGTGCCAGCAGCTTCTCGGAGGGATGGAACGAAAAACTGTTTTTT. Supplemented by reference TRBV7-9 and TRBJ1-4, the full variable domain reads DTGVSQNPRHKITKRGQNVTFRCDPISEHNRLYWYRQTLGQGPEFLTYFQNEAQLEKSRLLSDRFSAERPKGSFSTLEIQRTEQGDSAMYLCASSFSEGWNEKLFFGSGTQLSVL.

The chain is built from TRBV6-5 and TRBJ1-4; D is uncertain. V was clipped by 0 bases and J by 5 bases, with 7 bases between them. The CDR3 loop spans 14 amino acids. Per the germline V gene, CDR1 is MNHEY and CDR2 is SVGAGI. CDR3 region: CASSYSGGNEKLFF. The CDR3 region has the DNA TGTGCCAGCAGTTACTCCGGCGGGAATGAAAAACTGTTTTTT.

The gene calls are TRBV11-2 and TRBJ2-1; D could derive from TRBD1 or TRBD2 (5 bases each). The germline gives CDR1 SGHAT, CDR2 FQNNGV. CDR3 length: 14 amino acids. With 5 bases removed from V and 4 bases from J, the gap between germline ends came to 12 bases. The CDR3 nucleotides read TGTGCCAGCAGCCCGGGGCCGGGGTACAATGAGCAGTTCTTC. Protein sequence: CASSPGPGYNEQFF.

CDR3 DNA sequence: TGTGCCACCAGTTGGACAGGGATCCACGAGCAGTACTTC. Amino acid sequence: CATSWTGIHEQYF. This chain joins TRBV15 and TRBJ2-7; 8 nucleotides align to TRBD1. Trimming removed 6 bases from V and 5 bases from J; junction bases left unmatched: 6. This CDR3 is 13 amino acids long. Germline V gives CDR1 LNHNV, CDR2 YYDKDF (reference sequence).

CDR3 protein: CSARVTNIQYF. The DNA for the CDR3 is TGCAGTGCTAGGGTGACAAACATTCAGTACTTC. The chain has TRBV20-1 and TRBJ2-4; D uncertain. This CDR3 is 11 amino acids long. V lost 3 bases, J lost 6 bases, and 6 bases lay in between. From germline, CDR1 is DFQATT and CDR2 SNEGSKA (reference sequence).

V gene TRBV29-1 combines with J gene TRBJ2-7; unclear D gene. CDR1 and CDR2 (germline): SQVTM, ANQGSEA. The CDR3 has 11 amino acids. V lost 5 bases and J lost 4, with 9 bases in between. The CDR3 sequence is CSVHRDYEQYF. CDR3 sequence (DNA): TGCAGCGTTCATAGGGATTACGAGCAGTACTTC.

This clone showed up just once. The gene calls are TRBV7-9 and TRBJ2-1; TRBD1 agrees at 11 bases. Trimming removed 3 bases from V and 8 bases from J; junction bases left unmatched: 6. CDR1 is SEHNR and CDR2 is FQNEAQ in the germline V gene (reference sequence). CDR3 length: 15 amino acids. CDR3 loop: CASSFPGQGGYEQFF. The CDR3 coding sequence is TGTGCCAGCAGCTTCCCGGGACAGGGGGGGTATGAGCAGTTCTTC.

V and J are TRBV13 and TRBJ2-1; D unclear. This CDR3 has 15 amino acids. Looked up from germline, CDR1 is PRHDT and CDR2 is FYEKMQ (reference sequence). The V gene lost 1 base and the J gene lost 5 bases, with 12 bases spanning the gap. The CDR3 coding sequence is TGTGCCAGCAGCTTAGAAGGGAATTCTAACAATGAGCAGTTCTTC. Its translation is CASSLEGNSNNEQFF.

This chain connects TRBV2 to TRBJ1-5, with D unresolved. V shed 7 bases and J shed 6 bases, with 13 bases lying between them. CDR1 is SNHLY, CDR2 FYNNEI, per germline. The CDR3 contains 13 residues. This CDR3 is CASKSSAGQPQHF. CDR3 nucleotides: TGTGCCAGCAAGTCCTCCGCAGGTCAGCCCCAGCATTTT.

The chain is built from TRBV19 and TRBJ1-1, with D possibly being TRBD1 (6 bases). The CDR3 sequence is 12 residues long. CDR1 and CDR2 (germline): LNHDA, SQIVND (reference sequence). V lost 10 bases and J lost 1, with 10 bases in between. The CDR3 sequence is CAITRGNTEAFF. The CDR3 DNA reads TGTGCCATAACCAGGGGGAACACTGAAGCTTTCTTT.

J is TRBJ1-4 and V is TRBV23-1, with 9 bases that match TRBD1. TRBV23-1 falls under the ORF class, with uncertain function. Trimming took 8 bases from V and 6 from J; bases not matched to a gene: 10. This CDR3 is 15 amino acids long. This CDR3 is CASCGGTGQDEKLFF. The CDR3, as DNA: TGCGCCAGCTGTGGGGGGACAGGGCAAGATGAAAAACTGTTTTTT.

CDR3 region: CASSLWTGLAGELFF. Here the CDR3 DNA reads TGTGCCAGCAGTTTATGGACAGGCCTGGCCGGGGAGCTGTTTTTT. The chain uses TRBV27 and TRBJ2-2; 7 bases agree with TRBD1. Trimming at V came to 1 base and at J to 6 bases, leaving 5 bases not matched to a gene. The CDR3 consists of 15 residues. Germline V CDR1 and CDR2: MNHEY, SMNVEV (reference sequence).